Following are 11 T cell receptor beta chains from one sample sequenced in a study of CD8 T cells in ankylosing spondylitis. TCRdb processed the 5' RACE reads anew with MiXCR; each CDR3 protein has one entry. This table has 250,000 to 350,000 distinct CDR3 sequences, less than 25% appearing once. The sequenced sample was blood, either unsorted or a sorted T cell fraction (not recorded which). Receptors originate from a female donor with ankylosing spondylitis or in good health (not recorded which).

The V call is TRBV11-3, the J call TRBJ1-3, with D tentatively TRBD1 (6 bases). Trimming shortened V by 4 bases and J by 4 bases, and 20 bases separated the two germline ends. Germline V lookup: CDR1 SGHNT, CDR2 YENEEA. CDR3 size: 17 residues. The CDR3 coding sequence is TGTGCCAGCAGCTCCCAGACAGGACTTAAAATAGGAAACACCATATATTTT. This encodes CASSSQTGLKIGNTIYF. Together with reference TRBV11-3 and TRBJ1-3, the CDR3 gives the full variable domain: EAGVVQSPRYKIIEKKQPVAFWCNPISGHNTLYWYLQNLGQGPELLIRYENEEAVDDSQLPKDRFSAERLKGVDSTLKIQPAELGDSAVYLCASSSQTGLKIGNTIYFGEGSWLTVV.

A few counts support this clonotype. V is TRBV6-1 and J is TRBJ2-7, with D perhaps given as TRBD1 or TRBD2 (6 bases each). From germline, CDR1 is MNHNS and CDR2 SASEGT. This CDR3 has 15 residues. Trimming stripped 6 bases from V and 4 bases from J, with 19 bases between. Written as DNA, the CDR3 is TGTGCCAGCAGCCCCCCGGGGCAGGGGAGGTACGAGCAGTACTTC. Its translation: CASSPPGQGRYEQYF.

The CDR3 DNA sequence: TGTGCCAGCAGCCCAGCGCGGGTTTACGAGCAGTACTTC. Protein: CASSPARVYEQYF. The V gene is TRBV7-2, the J gene TRBJ2-7; D is possibly TRBD2 (5 bases). CDR3 length: 13 amino acids. The V gene's germline CDR1 is SGHTA and CDR2 FQGNSA. V was pared by 5 bases and J by 4 bases, with 12 bases between.

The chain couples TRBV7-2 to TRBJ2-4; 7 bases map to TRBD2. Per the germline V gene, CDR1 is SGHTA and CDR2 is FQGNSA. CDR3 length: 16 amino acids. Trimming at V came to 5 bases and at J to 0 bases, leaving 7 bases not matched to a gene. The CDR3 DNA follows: TGTGCCAGCAGCCCGGCAGGGAGGGTAGCCAAAAACATTCAGTACTTC. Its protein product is CASSPAGRVAKNIQYF.

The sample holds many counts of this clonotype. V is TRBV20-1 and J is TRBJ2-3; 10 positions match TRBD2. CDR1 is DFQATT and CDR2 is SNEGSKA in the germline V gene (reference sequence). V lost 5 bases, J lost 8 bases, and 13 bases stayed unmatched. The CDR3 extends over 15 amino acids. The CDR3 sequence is CSALTSGTLWGTQYF. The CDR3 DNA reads TGCAGTGCTCTAACTAGCGGGACCCTTTGGGGTACGCAGTATTTT.

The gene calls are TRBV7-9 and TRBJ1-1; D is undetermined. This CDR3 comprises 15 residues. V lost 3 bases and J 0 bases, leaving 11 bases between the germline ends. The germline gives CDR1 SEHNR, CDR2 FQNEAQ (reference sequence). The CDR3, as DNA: TGTGCCAGCAGCTTGGTCCGAACACTGAACACTGAAGCTTTCTTT. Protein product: CASSLVRTLNTEAFF.

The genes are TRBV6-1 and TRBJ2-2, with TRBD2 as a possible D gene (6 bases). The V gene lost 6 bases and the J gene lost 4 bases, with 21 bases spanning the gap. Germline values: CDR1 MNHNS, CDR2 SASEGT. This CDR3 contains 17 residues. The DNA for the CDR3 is TGTGCCAGCAGCCGCCCCCGGGGGAGAGCGGGCACCGGGGAGCTGTTTTTT. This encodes CASSRPRGRAGTGELFF.

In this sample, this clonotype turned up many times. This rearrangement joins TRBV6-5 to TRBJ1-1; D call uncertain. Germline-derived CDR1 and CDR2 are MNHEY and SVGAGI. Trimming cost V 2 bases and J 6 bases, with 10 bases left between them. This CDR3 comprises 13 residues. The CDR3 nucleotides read TGTGCCAGCAGTTACGCTTGGTCAGCTGAAGCTTTCTTT. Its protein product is CASSYAWSAEAFF.

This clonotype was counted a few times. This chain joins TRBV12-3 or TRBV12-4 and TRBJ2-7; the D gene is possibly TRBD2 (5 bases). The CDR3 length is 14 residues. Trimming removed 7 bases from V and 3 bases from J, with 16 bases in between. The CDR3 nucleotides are TGTGCCAGCACCCCGGGATTACCCCGCTACGAGCAGTACTTC. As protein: CASTPGLPRYEQYF.

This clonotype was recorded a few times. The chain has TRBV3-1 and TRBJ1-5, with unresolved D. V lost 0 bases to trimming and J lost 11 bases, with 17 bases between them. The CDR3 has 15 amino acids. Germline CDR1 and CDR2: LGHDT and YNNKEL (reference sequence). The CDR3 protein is CASSQEGSGIGSQHF. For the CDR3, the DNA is TGTGCCAGCAGCCAAGAGGGAAGTGGAATCGGGTCCCAGCATTTT.

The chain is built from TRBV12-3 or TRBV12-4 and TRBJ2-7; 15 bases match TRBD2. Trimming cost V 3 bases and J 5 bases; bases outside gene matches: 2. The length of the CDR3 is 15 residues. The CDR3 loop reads CASSFRTSGRDEQYF. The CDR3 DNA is TGTGCCAGCAGTTTTAGGACTAGCGGGAGGGACGAGCAGTACTTC.